One sample yielded the 15 T cell receptor beta chains listed below, sequenced in a study of T-cell memory formation after mild COVID-19. TCRdb recomputed calls from the 5' RACE reads with MiXCR, one row per CDR3 protein. This repertoire shows over 250,000 distinct CDR3 sequences, approximately 15% found once; its top ten account for 22%. The sequenced sample was PBMCs or a T cell subset sorted from them (not recorded which). Source of these receptors: a man aged 18 to 29 who had mild COVID-19 (a few samples of this study predate the infection). Cell type and time point are not known.

This clonotype was found many times. V and J are TRBV20-1 and TRBJ2-5; D uncertain. Germline V CDR1 and CDR2: DFQATT, SNEGSKA (reference sequence). The CDR3 is 13 amino acids. V lost 7 bases and J lost 5, with 17 bases in between. The CDR3, as DNA: TGCAGTGGCCGGCCGTCAAATTGGGAGACCCAGTACTTC. It translates to CSGRPSNWETQYF.

This clonotype came up once. The chain joins TRBV19 to TRBJ1-2, with 7 bases lining up with TRBD1. From germline, CDR1 is LNHDA and CDR2 SQIVND (reference sequence). V was pared by 9 bases and J by 6 bases, with 10 bases of the junction left unmatched. This CDR3 has 13 residues. CDR3 in amino acids: CASSGDRANGYTF. In DNA form, the CDR3 reads TGTGCCAGCTCCGGCGACAGGGCGAATGGCTACACCTTC.

This clonotype was seen more than once but under ten times. The chain carries TRBV12-3 or TRBV12-4 and TRBJ1-6; D not resolved. The CDR3 is 14 amino acids. V lost 3 bases and J lost 7, with 10 bases in between. CDR3 sequence reads: CASSFGVGNSPLHF. In nucleotides, the CDR3 is TGTGCCAGCAGTTTTGGGGTGGGGAATTCACCCCTCCACTTT.

This clonotype appeared many times. The chain is built from TRBV7-2 and TRBJ1-1, with 9 nucleotides matching TRBD1. J was trimmed by 5 bases and V by 5 bases; bases with no gene match: 3. The CDR3 runs to 13 residues. CDR1 is SGHTA, CDR2 FQGNSA, per germline. The CDR3 is CASSRQGGTEAFF. The CDR3 DNA reads TGTGCCAGCAGCCGACAGGGGGGGACTGAAGCTTTCTTT.

This clonotype has a count of ten or more. The chain recombines TRBV5-1 with TRBJ2-2; no reliable D call. The V and J ends lost 0 bases and 0 bases respectively, with 3 bases between them. CDR3 size: 14 residues. Germline V gene data show CDR1 as SGHRS and CDR2 as YFSETQ. This CDR3 is CASSLEPNTGELFF. The CDR3 DNA reads as TGCGCCAGCAGCTTGGAGCCGAACACCGGGGAGCTGTTTTTT. Variable domain in full (rest from reference TRBV5-1 and TRBJ2-2): KAGVTQTPRYLIKTRGQQVTLSCSPISGHRSVSWYQQTPGQGLQFLFEYFSETQRNKGNFPGRFSGRQFSNSRSEMNVSTLELGDSALYLCASSLEPNTGELFFGEGSRLTVL.

The CDR3 DNA follows: TGTGCCAGCAGCGTGGTCGGCTACACCTTC. It specifies CASSVVGYTF. The J gene is TRBJ1-2, the V gene TRBV16; D gene uncertain. Trimming took off 5 bases at V and 8 bases at J, with 6 bases between the two ends. Germline loops: CDR1 KGHSY, CDR2 FQNENV. CDR3 length equals 10 residues.

Many counts were recorded for this clonotype. The chain employs TRBV4-1 and TRBJ1-6; no clear D gene. The CDR3 totals 13 residues. CDR1 and CDR2 from the germline V gene are MGHRA and YSYEKL. V was trimmed by 5 bases and J by 8 bases, leaving 10 bases between them. CDR3 DNA: TGCGCCAGCAGCAAAGCGAGGGATTCACCCCTCCACTTT. Its protein is CASSKARDSPLHF.

This clonotype was found a few times. The chain combines TRBV11-2 with TRBJ1-1; the D is unclear. The CDR3 extends over 12 amino acids. Trimming shortened V by 5 bases and J by 7 bases, and 11 bases separated the two germline ends. Germline V gene lookup returns CDR1 SGHAT and CDR2 FQNNGV. The CDR3, as DNA: TGTGCCAGCAGCGCACGGCGCATTGAAGCTTTCTTT. Its protein is CASSARRIEAFF.

This clonotype has only a few counts. The chain has TRBV10-3 and TRBJ2-7, with D perhaps matching TRBD1 (5 bases). Trimming cost V 0 bases and J 0 bases, with 12 bases left between them. Per the germline V gene, CDR1 is ENHRY and CDR2 is SYGVKD. The CDR3 runs 16 residues. Here the CDR3 DNA reads TGTGCCATCAGTGAGTCAGGGGCACAGAGCTCCTACGAGCAGTACGTC. Translated: CAISESGAQSSYEQYV.

CDR3 in DNA: TGTGCCACCAGTGAGTCTGGGACAGGGGGCTTGGCCGGGGAGCTGTTTTTT. Translated: CATSESGTGGLAGELFF. V gene TRBV24-1 combines with J gene TRBJ2-2; 12 bases map to TRBD1. The CDR3 sequence is 17 residues long. V lost 4 bases and J lost 6; bases outside the gene matches: 8. In germline, CDR1 is KGHDR, CDR2 SFDVKD.

The V and J genes are TRBV6-1 and TRBJ2-1; possibly TRBD1 for D (6 bases). Between the trimmed V and J ends, which lost 2 bases and 9 bases, there was a span of 14 bases. This CDR3 comprises 14 residues. The germline CDR1 and CDR2 sequences are MNHNS and SASEGT. The CDR3 is CASSENRDFGEQFF. CDR3 sequence (DNA): TGTGCCAGCAGTGAAAACAGGGATTTCGGTGAGCAGTTCTTC.

The chain couples TRBV7-9 to TRBJ2-3, with 8 bases fitting TRBD2. V lost 4 bases to trimming and J lost 0 bases; unmatched junction nucleotides: 6. CDR1 is SEHNR and CDR2 is FQNEAQ in the germline V gene (reference sequence). This CDR3 has 16 amino acids. Written as DNA, the CDR3 is TGTGCCAGCAGCTCAACTAGCGGAGCCAGCACAGATACGCAGTATTTT. Encoded protein: CASSSTSGASTDTQYF.

The V and J genes are TRBV7-2 and TRBJ2-2; 8 nucleotides agree with TRBD1. Germline CDR1 reads SGHTA; CDR2 reads FQGNSA. V trimming: 6 bases; J trimming: 7 bases; junction bases outside the gene matches: 10. The CDR3 is 15 amino acids. This CDR3 is CASRPGGRYGGELFF. Here the CDR3 DNA reads TGTGCCAGCAGACCAGGGGGCAGATATGGCGGGGAGCTGTTTTTT.

This chain joins TRBV7-2 and TRBJ1-1; D is unresolved. CDR3 length: 14 residues. V was shortened by 8 bases and J by 5 bases, with 18 bases between the two germline ends. The germline V gene has CDR1 SGHTA and CDR2 FQGNSA. For the CDR3, the DNA is TGTGCCAGCGGATTACCAAAAACGGGAACTGAAGCTTTCTTT. Encoded protein: CASGLPKTGTEAFF. The whole variable domain, remainder taken from reference TRBV7-2 and TRBJ1-1, is GAGVSQSPSNKVTEKGKDVELRCDPISGHTALYWYRQSLGQGLEFLIYFQGNSAPDKSGLPSDRFSAERTGGSVSTLTIQRTQQEDSAVYLCASGLPKTGTEAFFGQGTRLTVV.

The chain couples TRBV28 to TRBJ1-5; weak D call: TRBD1 (5 bases). The germline V gene has CDR1 MDHEN and CDR2 SYDVKM. Trimming removed 10 bases from V and 4 bases from J, with 14 bases in between. This CDR3 contains 13 residues. Here the CDR3 reads CAIRGERNQPQHF. CDR3 sequence (DNA): TGTGCCATTAGGGGAGAGAGGAATCAGCCCCAGCATTTT.